This T cell receptor beta chain comes out of a study of early T cells in non-severe SARS-CoV-2 infection listed by TCRdb under 2021. For the study in its entirety: Because TCR sequencing relied on bulk RNA taken from unsorted whole blood, pairing of alpha and beta chains was not possible. The paper's findings and limits, for the study overall: VDJdb matching was skewed toward anti-spike CD8 responses and likely underestimated virus-specific expansions by missing private and CD4 specificities.

The receptor library was made with 5' RACE. TCRdb lists the instrument as NextSeq 500. To correct for sequencing error and PCR bias, the TCR library protocol tagged individual cDNA molecules with unique molecular identifiers. TCR alpha and beta chains were both sequenced, and the abundances of alpha and beta sequences in each sample were closely correlated with each other. The paper's processing steps were these. Decombinator V4 was used to annotate TCR sequences for V gene, J gene and CDR3. TCRs were defined as expanded if a significant change between any two time points was detected under a Poisson model with p below 0.0001. TCR abundances were normalised to the total number of TCRs sequenced per sample and were expressed as counts per million. TRAV1-2 paired with TRAJ12, TRAJ20 or TRAJ33 defined MAIT TCRs, while TRAV10 paired with TRAJ18 defined iNKT TCRs. VDJdb, accessed on 1 November 2021, was searched for TCRs annotated for CMV, EBV and SARS-CoV-2, and TCRs annotated for more than one antigen were excluded. TCRdb's own reprocessing of the public reads used fastp at Q25 and MiXCR and kept productive beta chains. Merged by CDR3 protein, the rows form single entries marked with the most common genes and DNA. None of the V and J calls come from the authors' own analysis; TCRdb made them. The sample has nearly 70,000 distinct CDR3 sequences on record, about 4.6% of them singletons. About 3.6% of the sample belongs to the ten largest clones.

Turning to this clonotype: Its antigen remains undetermined. No much larger clone is present one base from it, and per-base qualities are unavailable.

Sequences DFQATT (CDR1) and SNEGSKA (CDR2) are obtained from the germline V gene (reference sequence). The CDR3 contains 14 residues, cysteine and phenylalanine counted. Only the CDR3 DNA is retained, 42 bases long and in frame from the first base. Unmatched junction bases come to 12, with V trimmed by 6 bases and J by 7 bases. A case-control design nested within a healthcare worker cohort in London, UK, was used, with weekly nasopharyngeal swab PCR tests and blood sampling performed. Healthcare workers were recruited during the week of the UK lockdown, between 23 and 31 March 2020, and followed weekly for up to roughly 15 weeks.

The input for sequencing was whole blood, taken at baseline. Here the chain combines TRBV20-1 and TRBJ2-7, and TRBD1 matches 10 of the central bases. This TCR came from an adult who was a healthcare worker with PCR-confirmed SARS-CoV-2 infection or an uninfected control (not recorded which). The donor label of this sample is uncertain. The DNA sequence is TGCAGTGCCTCAACCGGGACAGGGGTTGGGGAGCAGTACTTC. This yields the protein CSASTGTGVGEQYF.